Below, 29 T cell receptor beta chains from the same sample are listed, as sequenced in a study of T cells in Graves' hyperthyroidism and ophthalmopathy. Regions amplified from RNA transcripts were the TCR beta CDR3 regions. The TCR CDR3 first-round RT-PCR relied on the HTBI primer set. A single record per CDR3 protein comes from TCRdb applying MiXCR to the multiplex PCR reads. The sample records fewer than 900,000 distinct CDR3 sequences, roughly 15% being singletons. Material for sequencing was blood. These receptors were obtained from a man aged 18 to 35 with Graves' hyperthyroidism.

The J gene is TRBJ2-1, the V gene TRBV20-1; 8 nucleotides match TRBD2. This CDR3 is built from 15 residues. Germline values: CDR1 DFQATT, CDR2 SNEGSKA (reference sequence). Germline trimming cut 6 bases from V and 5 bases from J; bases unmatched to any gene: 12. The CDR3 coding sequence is TGCAGTGCCGACCCCGGGGCGGGAGGTCACAATGAGCAGTTCTTC. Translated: CSADPGAGGHNEQFF.

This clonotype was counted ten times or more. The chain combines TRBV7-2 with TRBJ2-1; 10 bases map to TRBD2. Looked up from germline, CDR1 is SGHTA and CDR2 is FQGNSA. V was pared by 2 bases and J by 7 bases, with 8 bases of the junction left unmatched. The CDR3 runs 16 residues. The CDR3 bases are TGTGCCAGCAGCTTATCCGGACTAGCGGTCGGGAATGAGCAGTTCTTC. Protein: CASSLSGLAVGNEQFF.

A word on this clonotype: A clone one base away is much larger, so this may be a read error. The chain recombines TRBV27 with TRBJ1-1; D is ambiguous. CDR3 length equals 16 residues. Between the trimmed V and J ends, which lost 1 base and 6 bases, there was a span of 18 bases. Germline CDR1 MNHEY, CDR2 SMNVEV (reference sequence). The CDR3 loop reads CASSLFVGEFGAEAFF. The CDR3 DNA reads TGTGCCAGCAGTTTATTTGTGGGAGAATTTGGGGCTGAAGCTTTCTTT.

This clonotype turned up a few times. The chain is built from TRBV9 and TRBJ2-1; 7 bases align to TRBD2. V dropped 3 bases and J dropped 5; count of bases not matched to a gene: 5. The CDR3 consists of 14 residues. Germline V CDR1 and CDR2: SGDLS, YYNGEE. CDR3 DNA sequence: TGTGCCAGCAGCGCCTCTCTAGCGGACAATGAGCAGTTCTTC. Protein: CASSASLADNEQFF.

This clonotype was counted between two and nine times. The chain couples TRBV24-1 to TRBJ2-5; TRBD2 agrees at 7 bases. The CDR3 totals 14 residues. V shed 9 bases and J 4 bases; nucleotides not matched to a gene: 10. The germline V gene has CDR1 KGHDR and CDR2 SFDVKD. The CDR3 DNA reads TGTGCCACCCAGGACCCCGGCGGGGGAGAGACCCAGTACTTC. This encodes CATQDPGGGETQYF.

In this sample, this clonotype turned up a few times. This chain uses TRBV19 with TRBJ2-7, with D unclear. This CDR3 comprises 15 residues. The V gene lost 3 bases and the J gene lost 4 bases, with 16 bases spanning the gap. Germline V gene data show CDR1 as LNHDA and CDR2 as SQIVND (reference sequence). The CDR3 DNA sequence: TGTGCCAGTAGTATCCCTCCGTCGGCACGGTACGAGCAGTACTTC. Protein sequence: CASSIPPSARYEQYF.

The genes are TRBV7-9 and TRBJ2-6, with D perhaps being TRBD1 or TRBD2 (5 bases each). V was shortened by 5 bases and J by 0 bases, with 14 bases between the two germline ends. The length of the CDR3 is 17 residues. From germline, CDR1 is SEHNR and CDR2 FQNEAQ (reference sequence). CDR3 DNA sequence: TGTGCCAGCAGCCCCCGGGACGCTCCCTCTGGGGCCAACGTCCTGACTTTC. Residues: CASSPRDAPSGANVLTF. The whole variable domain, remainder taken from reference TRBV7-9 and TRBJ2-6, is DTGVSQNPRHKITKRGQNVTFRCDPISEHNRLYWYRQTLGQGPEFLTYFQNEAQLEKSRLLSDRFSAERPKGSFSTLEIQRTEQGDSAMYLCASSPRDAPSGANVLTFGAGSRLTVL.

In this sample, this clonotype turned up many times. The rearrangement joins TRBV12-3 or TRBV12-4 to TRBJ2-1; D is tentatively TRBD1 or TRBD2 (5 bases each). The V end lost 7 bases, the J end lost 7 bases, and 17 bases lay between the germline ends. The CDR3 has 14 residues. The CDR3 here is CASTLNRGLNEQFF. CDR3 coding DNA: TGTGCCAGCACCTTAAACCGGGGCCTAAATGAGCAGTTCTTC.

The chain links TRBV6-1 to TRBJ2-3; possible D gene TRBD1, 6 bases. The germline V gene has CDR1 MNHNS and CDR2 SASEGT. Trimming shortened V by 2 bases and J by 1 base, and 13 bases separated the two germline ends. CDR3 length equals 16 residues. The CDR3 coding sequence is TGTGCCAGCAGTGAATTCCCAGGGGCGGGCACAGATACGCAGTATTTT. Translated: CASSEFPGAGTDTQYF.

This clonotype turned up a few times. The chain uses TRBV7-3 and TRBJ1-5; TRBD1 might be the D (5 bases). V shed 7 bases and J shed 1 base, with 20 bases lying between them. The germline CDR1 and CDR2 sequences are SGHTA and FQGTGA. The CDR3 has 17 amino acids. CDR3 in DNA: TGTGCCAGCACCCACCGGAAGATGACAGCCAGCAATCAGCCCCAGCATTTT. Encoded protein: CASTHRKMTASNQPQHF.

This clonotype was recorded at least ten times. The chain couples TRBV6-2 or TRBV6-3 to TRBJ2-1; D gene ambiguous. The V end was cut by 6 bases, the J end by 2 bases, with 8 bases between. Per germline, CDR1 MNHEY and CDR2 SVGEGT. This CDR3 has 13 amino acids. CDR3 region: CASRTLAYNEQFF. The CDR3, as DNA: TGTGCCAGCAGGACTCTCGCCTACAATGAGCAGTTCTTC.

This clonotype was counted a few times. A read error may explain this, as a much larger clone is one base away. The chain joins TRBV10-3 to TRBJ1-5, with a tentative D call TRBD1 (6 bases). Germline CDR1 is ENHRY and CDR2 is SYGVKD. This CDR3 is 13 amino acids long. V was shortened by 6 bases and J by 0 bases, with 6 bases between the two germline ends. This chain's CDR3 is CAISRGSNQPQHF. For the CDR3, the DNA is TGTGCCATCAGCAGGGGTAGCAATCAGCCCCAGCATTTT.

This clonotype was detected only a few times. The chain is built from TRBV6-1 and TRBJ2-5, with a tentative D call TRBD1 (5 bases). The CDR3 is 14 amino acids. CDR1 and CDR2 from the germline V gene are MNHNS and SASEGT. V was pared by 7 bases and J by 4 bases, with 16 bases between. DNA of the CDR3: TGTGCCAGCAACCCCTCCGTGGGGCTAGAGACCCAGTACTTC. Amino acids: CASNPSVGLETQYF.

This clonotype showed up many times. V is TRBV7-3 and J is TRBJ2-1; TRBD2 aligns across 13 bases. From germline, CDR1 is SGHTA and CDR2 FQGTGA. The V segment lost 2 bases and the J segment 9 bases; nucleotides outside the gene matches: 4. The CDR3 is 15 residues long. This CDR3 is CASSLVTSGRTEQFF. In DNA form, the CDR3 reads TGTGCCAGCAGCTTAGTGACTAGCGGGAGGACTGAGCAGTTCTTC.

CDR3 sequence reads: CASSQEAGASYEQYF. The CDR3 DNA sequence: TGCGCCAGCAGCCAAGAGGCGGGAGCCTCCTACGAGCAGTACTTC. This chain connects TRBV4-1 to TRBJ2-7, with TRBD2 matching over 7 bases. The CDR3 sequence is 15 residues long. J was trimmed by 0 bases and V by 0 bases; bases with no gene match: 2. CDR1 is MGHRA, CDR2 YSYEKL, per germline.

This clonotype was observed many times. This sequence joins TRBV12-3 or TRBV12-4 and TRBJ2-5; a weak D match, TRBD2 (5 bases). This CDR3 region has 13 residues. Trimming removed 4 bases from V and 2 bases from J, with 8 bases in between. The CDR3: CASSSREQETQYF. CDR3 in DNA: TGTGCCAGCAGTTCCCGGGAACAAGAGACCCAGTACTTC.

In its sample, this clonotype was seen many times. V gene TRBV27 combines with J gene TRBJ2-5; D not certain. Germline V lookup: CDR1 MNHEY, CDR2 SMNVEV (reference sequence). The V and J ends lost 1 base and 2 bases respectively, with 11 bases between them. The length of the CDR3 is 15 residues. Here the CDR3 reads CASSLWASKQETQYF. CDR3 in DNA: TGTGCCAGCAGTTTATGGGCTAGTAAGCAAGAGACCCAGTACTTC.

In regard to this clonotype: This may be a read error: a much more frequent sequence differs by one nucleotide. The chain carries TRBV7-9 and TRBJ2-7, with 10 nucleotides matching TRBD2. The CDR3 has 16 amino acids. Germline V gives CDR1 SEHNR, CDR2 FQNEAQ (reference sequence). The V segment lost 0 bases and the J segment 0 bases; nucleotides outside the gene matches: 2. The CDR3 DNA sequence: TGTGCCAGCAGCTTAGCGTCTAGCGGGAGCTCCTACGAGCAGTACTTC. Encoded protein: CASSLASSGSSYEQYF.

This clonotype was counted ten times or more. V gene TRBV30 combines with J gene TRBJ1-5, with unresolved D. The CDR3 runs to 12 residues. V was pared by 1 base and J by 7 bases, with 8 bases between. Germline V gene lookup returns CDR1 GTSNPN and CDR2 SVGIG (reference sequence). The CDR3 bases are TGTGCCTGGAGTGGGGGAGGCCAGCCCCAGCATTTT. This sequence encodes CAWSGGGQPQHF.

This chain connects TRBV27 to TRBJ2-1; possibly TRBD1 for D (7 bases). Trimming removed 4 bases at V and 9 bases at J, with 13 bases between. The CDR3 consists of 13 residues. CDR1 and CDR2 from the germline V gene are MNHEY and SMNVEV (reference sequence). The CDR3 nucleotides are TGTGCCAGCAGTTCCCACAGGGGAGGTGAGCAGTTCTTC. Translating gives CASSSHRGGEQFF.

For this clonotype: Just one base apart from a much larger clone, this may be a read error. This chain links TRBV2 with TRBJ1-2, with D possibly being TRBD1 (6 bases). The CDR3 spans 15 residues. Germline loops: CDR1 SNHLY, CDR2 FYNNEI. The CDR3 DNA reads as TGTGTCAGCAGGCCCCCAGGGGTCGCCGCAAGTGGCTACACCTTC. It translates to CVSRPPGVAASGYTF.

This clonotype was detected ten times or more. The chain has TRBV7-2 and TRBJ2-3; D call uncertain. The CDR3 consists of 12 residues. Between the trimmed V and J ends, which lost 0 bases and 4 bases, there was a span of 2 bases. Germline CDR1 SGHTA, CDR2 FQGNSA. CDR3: CASSLASDTQYF. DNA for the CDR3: TGTGCCAGCAGCTTAGCTTCAGATACGCAGTATTTT. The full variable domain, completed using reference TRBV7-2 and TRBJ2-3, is GAGVSQSPSNKVTEKGKDVELRCDPISGHTALYWYRQSLGQGLEFLIYFQGNSAPDKSGLPSDRFSAERTGGSVSTLTIQRTQQEDSAVYLCASSLASDTQYFGPGTRLTVL.

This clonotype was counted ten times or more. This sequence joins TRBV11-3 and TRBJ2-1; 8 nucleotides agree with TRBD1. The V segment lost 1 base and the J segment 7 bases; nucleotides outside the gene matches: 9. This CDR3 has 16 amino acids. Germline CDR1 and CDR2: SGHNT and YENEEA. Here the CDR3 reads CASSLGWEQGANEQFF. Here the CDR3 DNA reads TGTGCCAGCAGCTTAGGGTGGGAGCAGGGGGCGAATGAGCAGTTCTTC.

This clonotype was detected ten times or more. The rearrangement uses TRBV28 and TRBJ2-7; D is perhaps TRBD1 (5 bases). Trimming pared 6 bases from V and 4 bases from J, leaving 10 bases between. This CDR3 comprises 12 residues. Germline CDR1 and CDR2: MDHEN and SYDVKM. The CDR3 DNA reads TGTGCCAGCAGCTTTCAGGGATACGAGCAGTACTTC. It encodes CASSFQGYEQYF.

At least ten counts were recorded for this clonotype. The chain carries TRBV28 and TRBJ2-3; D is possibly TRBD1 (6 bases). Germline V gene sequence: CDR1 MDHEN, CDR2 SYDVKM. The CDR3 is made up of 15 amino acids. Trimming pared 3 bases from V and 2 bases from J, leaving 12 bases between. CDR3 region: CASSFPRGNTDTQYF. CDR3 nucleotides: TGTGCCAGCAGTTTCCCCAGGGGAAACACAGATACGCAGTATTTT.

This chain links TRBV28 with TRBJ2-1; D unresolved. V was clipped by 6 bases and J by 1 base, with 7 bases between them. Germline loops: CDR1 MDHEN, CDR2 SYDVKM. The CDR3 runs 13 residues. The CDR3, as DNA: TGTGCCAGCAGGAGGCTGTCCTACAATGAGCAGTTCTTC. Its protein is CASRRLSYNEQFF.

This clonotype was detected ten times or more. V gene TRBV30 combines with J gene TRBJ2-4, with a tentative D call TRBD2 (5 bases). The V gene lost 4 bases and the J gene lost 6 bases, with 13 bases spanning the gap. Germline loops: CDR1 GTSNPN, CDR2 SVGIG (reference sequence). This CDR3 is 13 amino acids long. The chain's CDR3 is CAWKDRGINIQYF. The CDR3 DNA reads TGTGCCTGGAAAGACCGGGGAATAAACATTCAGTACTTC. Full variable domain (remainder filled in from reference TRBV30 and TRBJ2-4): SQTIHQWPATLVQPVGSPLSLECTVEGTSNPNLYWYRQAAGRGLQLLFYSVGIGQISSEVPQNLSASRPQDRQFILSSKKLLLSDSGFYLCAWKDRGINIQYFGAGTRLSVL.

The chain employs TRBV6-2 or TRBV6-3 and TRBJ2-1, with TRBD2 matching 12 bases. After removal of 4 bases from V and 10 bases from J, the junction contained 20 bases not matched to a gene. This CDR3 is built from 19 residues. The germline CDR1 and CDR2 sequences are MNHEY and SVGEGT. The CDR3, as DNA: TGTGCCAGCAGTTCCGATCTCACTAGCGGGAGGCGGATATACTACGAGCAGTTCTTC. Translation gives CASSSDLTSGRRIYYEQFF.

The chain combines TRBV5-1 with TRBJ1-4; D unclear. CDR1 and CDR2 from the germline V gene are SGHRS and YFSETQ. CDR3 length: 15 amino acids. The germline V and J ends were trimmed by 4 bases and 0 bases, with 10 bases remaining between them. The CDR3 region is CASSLGRATNEKLFF. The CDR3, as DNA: TGCGCCAGCAGCCTCGGACGCGCAACTAATGAAAAACTGTTTTTT.